The present entry profiles one T cell receptor (beta chain) with its context. Its antigen remains unidentified. Trimming cost V 4 bases and J 5 bases; bases outside gene matches: 14. This CDR3 comprises 16 residues. Germline CDR1 reads MGHDK; CDR2 reads SYGVNS. This entry belongs to a study of CD8 T cells in ankylosing spondylitis. Overall study results and limits: A TCR beta motif of 8 or 9 highly homologous variants appeared characteristic of ankylosing spondylitis blood.

TCRdb ran MiXCR on the 5' RACE reads and lists one entry per CDR3 protein. The sample includes 230,000 or so distinct CDR3 sequences, about a sixth of them seen just once. This chain joins TRBV25-1 and TRBJ2-7; 7 bases are a match to TRBD2. The sequence derives from a male donor with ankylosing spondylitis or in good health (not recorded which). Sequencing used blood, either unsorted or a sorted T cell fraction (not recorded which). The CDR3 loop is CASSGTRTSGSNEQYF. The CDR3 nucleotides read TGTGCCAGCAGTGGCACGCGGACTAGTGGATCGAACGAGCAGTACTTC.